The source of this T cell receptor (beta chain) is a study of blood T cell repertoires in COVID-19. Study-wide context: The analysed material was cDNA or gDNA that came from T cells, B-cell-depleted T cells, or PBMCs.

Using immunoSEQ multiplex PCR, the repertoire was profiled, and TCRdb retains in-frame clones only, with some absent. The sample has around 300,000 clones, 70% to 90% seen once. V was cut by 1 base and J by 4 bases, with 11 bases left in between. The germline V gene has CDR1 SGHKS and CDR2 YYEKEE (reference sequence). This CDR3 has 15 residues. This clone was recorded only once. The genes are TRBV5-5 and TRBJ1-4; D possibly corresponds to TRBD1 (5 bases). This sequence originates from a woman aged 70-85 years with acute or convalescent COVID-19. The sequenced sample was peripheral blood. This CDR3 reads CASSLLTVGNEKLFF. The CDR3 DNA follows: TGTGCCAGCAGCTTGTTGACAGTCGGTAATGAAAAACTGTTTTTT.